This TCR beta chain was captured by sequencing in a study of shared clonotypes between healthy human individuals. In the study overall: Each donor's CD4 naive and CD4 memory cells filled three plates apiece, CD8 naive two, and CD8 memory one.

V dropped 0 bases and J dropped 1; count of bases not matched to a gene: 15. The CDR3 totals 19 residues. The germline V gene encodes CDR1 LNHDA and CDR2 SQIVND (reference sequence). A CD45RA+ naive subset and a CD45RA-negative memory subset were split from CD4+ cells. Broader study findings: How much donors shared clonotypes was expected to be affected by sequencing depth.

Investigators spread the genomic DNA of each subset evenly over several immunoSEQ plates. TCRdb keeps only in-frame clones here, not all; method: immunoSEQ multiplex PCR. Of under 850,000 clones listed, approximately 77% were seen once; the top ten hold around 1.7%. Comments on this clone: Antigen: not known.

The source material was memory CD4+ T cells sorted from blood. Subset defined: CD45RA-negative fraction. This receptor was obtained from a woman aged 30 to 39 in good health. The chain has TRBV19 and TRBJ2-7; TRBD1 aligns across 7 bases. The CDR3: CASSIDGPRRTGPSYEQYF. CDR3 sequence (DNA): TGTGCCAGTAGTATAGATGGTCCAAGAAGGACAGGACCATCCTACGAGCAGTACTTC.